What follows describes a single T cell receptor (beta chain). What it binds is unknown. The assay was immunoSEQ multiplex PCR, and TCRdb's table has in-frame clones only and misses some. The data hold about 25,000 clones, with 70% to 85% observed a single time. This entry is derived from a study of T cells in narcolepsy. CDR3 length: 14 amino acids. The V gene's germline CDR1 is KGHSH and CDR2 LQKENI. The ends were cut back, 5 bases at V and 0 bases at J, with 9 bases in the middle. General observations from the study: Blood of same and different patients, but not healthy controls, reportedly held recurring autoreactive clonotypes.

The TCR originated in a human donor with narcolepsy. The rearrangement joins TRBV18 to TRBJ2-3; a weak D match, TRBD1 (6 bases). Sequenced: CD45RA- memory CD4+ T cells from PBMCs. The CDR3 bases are TGTGCCAGCTCAGGACAGCGCAGCACAGATACGCAGTATTTT. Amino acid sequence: CASSGQRSTDTQYF.